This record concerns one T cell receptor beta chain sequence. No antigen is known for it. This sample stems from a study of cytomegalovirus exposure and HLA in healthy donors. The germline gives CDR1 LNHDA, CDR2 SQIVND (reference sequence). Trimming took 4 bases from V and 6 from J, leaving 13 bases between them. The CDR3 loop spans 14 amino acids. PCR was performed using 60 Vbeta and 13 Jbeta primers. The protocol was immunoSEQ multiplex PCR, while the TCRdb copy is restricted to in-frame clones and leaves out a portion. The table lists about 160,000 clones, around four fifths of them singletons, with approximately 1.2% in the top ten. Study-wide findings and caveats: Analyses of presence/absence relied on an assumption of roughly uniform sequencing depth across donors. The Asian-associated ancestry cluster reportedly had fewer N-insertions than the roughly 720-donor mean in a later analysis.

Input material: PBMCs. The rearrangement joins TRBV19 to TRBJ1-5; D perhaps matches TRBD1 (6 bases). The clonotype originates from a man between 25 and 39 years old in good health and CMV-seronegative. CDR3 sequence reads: CASSRLDRTQPQHF. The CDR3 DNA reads TGTGCCAGTAGTAGACTCGACAGGACTCAGCCCCAGCATTTT.